One and the same sample provided the 18 T cell receptor beta chains below, sequenced in a study of shared clonotypes between healthy human individuals. Naive CD8 cells lacked CD45RO, underwent positive selection for CCR7 and left out terminally differentiated effector memory CD45RA+ cells. Repertoires were generated with immunoSEQ multiplex PCR, while TCRdb's copy carries only in-frame clones and drops some. The sample lists millions of clones, about 93% occurring once. Input material: naive CD8+ T cells from PBMCs. All receptors derive from a man in his late teens or twenties in good health. Some clones in this sample may be carry-over from other donors' samples.

The gene calls are TRBV10-3 and TRBJ2-1; 7 bases match TRBD1. Germline V gene sequence: CDR1 ENHRY, CDR2 SYGVKD. CDR3 length: 14 amino acids. V was pared by 4 bases and J by 5 bases, with 5 bases of the junction left unmatched. The CDR3 region is CAISGGGSHNEQFF. In DNA, the CDR3 is TGTGCCATCAGTGGAGGGGGCAGCCACAATGAGCAGTTCTTC.

This chain connects TRBV11-2 to TRBJ2-1; 10 bases agree with TRBD2. Germline values: CDR1 SGHAT, CDR2 FQNNGV. The CDR3 is made up of 15 amino acids. The V segment lost 1 base and the J segment 6 bases; nucleotides outside the gene matches: 3. The CDR3 protein is CASSLVQREGNEQFF. CDR3 DNA: TGTGCCAGCAGCTTAGTCCAGCGGGAGGGCAATGAGCAGTTCTTC. The whole variable domain, remainder taken from reference TRBV11-2 and TRBJ2-1, is EAGVAQSPRYKIIEKRQSVAFWCNPISGHATLYWYQQILGQGPKLLIQFQNNGVVDDSQLPKDRFSAERLKGVDSTLKIQPAKLEDSAVYLCASSLVQREGNEQFFGPGTRLTVL.

The chain uses TRBV19 and TRBJ1-1; D call uncertain. Trimming took off 9 bases at V and 0 bases at J, with 8 bases between the two ends. CDR1 LNHDA and CDR2 SQIVND come from the germline V gene (reference sequence). There are 12 residues in the CDR3. CDR3 in amino acids: CASLALNTEAFF. CDR3 nucleotides: TGTGCCAGCCTGGCACTGAACACTGAAGCTTTCTTT.

The chain employs TRBV28 and TRBJ1-3, with D possibly being TRBD1 (5 bases). Germline V gene lookup returns CDR1 MDHEN and CDR2 SYDVKM. This CDR3 has 15 amino acids. Trimming stripped 6 bases from V and 0 bases from J, with 12 bases between. CDR3 DNA: TGTGCCAGCAGATACGACAGAACCTCTGGAAACACCATATATTTT. Amino acids: CASRYDRTSGNTIYF.

The chain joins TRBV7-2 to TRBJ2-4, with no clear D. This CDR3 region has 15 residues. V dropped 5 bases and J dropped 0 bases, with 11 bases sitting between them. Germline V gene lookup returns CDR1 SGHTA and CDR2 FQGNSA. Here the CDR3 DNA reads TGTGCCAGCAGCCCCCCGTCAGGAGCCAAAAACATTCAGTACTTC. Amino acids: CASSPPSGAKNIQYF.

This clone appeared once. V and J are TRBV4-1 and TRBJ1-3; D gene unclear. Germline assignment: CDR1 MGHRA and CDR2 YSYEKL. The CDR3 length is 18 residues. Trimming stripped 5 bases from V and 0 bases from J, with 20 bases between. CDR3 coding DNA: TGCGCCAGCAGCTTAAATGAGGCCGGGCCCATCTCTGGAAACACCATATATTTT. Its translation: CASSLNEAGPISGNTIYF.

This clone has just one count. The V call is TRBV11-2, the J call TRBJ2-1; TRBD1 agrees at 9 bases. CDR3 length: 16 amino acids. CDR1 SGHAT and CDR2 FQNNGV come from the germline V gene. J gave up 8 bases and V 0 bases, and 8 bases lay outside the gene matches. CDR3 in amino acids: CASSLDLGQGSHEQFF. In nucleotides, the CDR3 is TGTGCCAGCAGCTTAGATCTAGGACAGGGGTCCCATGAGCAGTTCTTC.

V usage is TRBV9 and J usage is TRBJ2-1; D remains ambiguous. V lost 1 base and J lost 0, with 8 bases in between. The CDR3 has 15 residues. The germline V gene has CDR1 SGDLS and CDR2 YYNGEE. For the CDR3, the DNA is TGTGCCAGCAGCGTACAGGCGAGCTCCTACAATGAGCAGTTCTTC. This translates into CASSVQASSYNEQFF.

This chain connects TRBV9 to TRBJ2-1; 7 nucleotides agree with TRBD2. Trimming removed 1 base from V and 4 bases from J; junction bases left unmatched: 11. Per germline, CDR1 SGDLS and CDR2 YYNGEE. The CDR3 has 17 residues. The CDR3 protein is CASSVFPMGLTYNEQFF. CDR3 nucleotides: TGTGCCAGCAGCGTATTTCCGATGGGACTAACTTACAATGAGCAGTTCTTC.

This clone was counted a single time. The rearrangement uses TRBV28 and TRBJ2-7, with TRBD2 identical over 9 bases. V was clipped by 4 bases and J by 2 bases; unmatched bases: 12. This CDR3 has 17 residues. Looked up from germline, CDR1 is MDHEN and CDR2 is SYDVKM. The CDR3 is CASSSIWASGRPYEQYF. The CDR3 DNA reads TGTGCCAGCAGTTCTATATGGGCCAGCGGGAGGCCCTACGAGCAGTACTTC.

The chain uses TRBV19 and TRBJ1-5; D ambiguous. CDR3 size: 12 residues. V dropped 4 bases and J dropped 13 bases, with 14 bases sitting between them. Germline V gene lookup returns CDR1 LNHDA and CDR2 SQIVND (reference sequence). The CDR3 nucleotides read TGTGCCAGTAGTACGTCCAACAAGCTTCAGCATTTT. As protein: CASSTSNKLQHF. Full variable domain (remainder filled in from reference TRBV19 and TRBJ1-5): DGGITQSPKYLFRKEGQNVTLSCEQNLNHDAMYWYRQDPGQGLRLIYYSQIVNDFQKGDIAEGYSVSREKKESFPLTVTSAQKNPTAFYLCASSTSNKLQHFGDGTRLSIL.

The rearrangement joins TRBV9 to TRBJ1-2; D possibly corresponds to TRBD1 (6 bases). V was cut by 4 bases and J by 5 bases, with 21 bases left in between. Germline CDR1 reads SGDLS; CDR2 reads YYNGEE. This CDR3 comprises 16 residues. The CDR3 DNA reads as TGTGCCAGCAGCCCCCGGGAAGGGGGGGCGTTATATGGCTACACCTTC. It yields the protein CASSPREGGALYGYTF.

The chain carries TRBV28 and TRBJ2-7; D gene ambiguous. Germline CDR1 reads MDHEN; CDR2 reads SYDVKM. This CDR3 has 13 residues. The germline V and J ends were trimmed by 5 bases and 2 bases, with 10 bases remaining between them. The CDR3 DNA reads TGTGCCAGCAGTCCTGGTTTCACCTACGAGCAGTACTTC. This translates into CASSPGFTYEQYF.

The chain is built from TRBV19 and TRBJ2-1; no reliable D call. The V gene's germline CDR1 is LNHDA and CDR2 SQIVND (reference sequence). V was pared by 4 bases and J by 10 bases, with 14 bases between. This CDR3 contains 13 residues. CDR3 region: CASSRLGIWEQFF. The DNA of the CDR3 is TGTGCCAGTAGTAGACTGGGGATTTGGGAGCAGTTCTTC.

This clone was seen only once. Other DNA sequences in this sample translate to the same CDR3. This sequence joins TRBV19 and TRBJ1-1; tentatively, D is TRBD1 (6 bases). The CDR3 totals 14 residues. Germline V lookup: CDR1 LNHDA, CDR2 SQIVND (reference sequence). Trimming stripped 5 bases from V and 2 bases from J, with 12 bases between. This CDR3 reads CASSPTGRNTEAFF. The CDR3, as DNA: TGTGCCAGTAGTCCCACAGGGAGAAACACTGAAGCTTTCTTT.

V usage is TRBV5-1 and J usage is TRBJ2-3; TRBD1 matches 7 bases. Germline-derived CDR1 and CDR2 are SGHRS and YFSETQ. The CDR3 runs to 15 residues. V lost 3 bases, J lost 3 bases, and 7 bases stayed unmatched. CDR3 sequence reads: CASSSVRQGTDTQYF. In DNA form, the CDR3 reads TGCGCCAGCAGCTCAGTTAGACAGGGAACAGATACGCAGTATTTT.

This chain links TRBV5-1 with TRBJ2-1, with a weak D call TRBD2 (6 bases). Trimming stripped 4 bases from V and 0 bases from J, with 23 bases between. Per germline, CDR1 SGHRS and CDR2 YFSETQ. This CDR3 is 19 amino acids long. The CDR3 nucleotides are TGCGCCAGCAGCCTGCCAGGTGGGGGTAGCGGAAGCTCCTACAATGAGCAGTTCTTC. Amino acid sequence: CASSLPGGGSGSSYNEQFF.

The chain joins TRBV7-9 to TRBJ2-3; D may be TRBD1 (6 bases). V was shortened by 3 bases and J by 6 bases, with 16 bases between the two germline ends. Germline V gene lookup returns CDR1 SEHNR and CDR2 FQNEAQ (reference sequence). There are 15 residues in the CDR3. CDR3 amino acids: CASSFYHRVGDTQYF. In nucleotides, the CDR3 is TGTGCCAGCAGCTTTTATCACAGGGTCGGCGATACGCAGTATTTT. The variable domain in full, completed from reference TRBV7-9 and TRBJ2-3, reads DTGVSQNPRHKITKRGQNVTFRCDPISEHNRLYWYRQTLGQGPEFLTYFQNEAQLEKSRLLSDRFSAERPKGSFSTLEIQRTEQGDSAMYLCASSFYHRVGDTQYFGPGTRLTVL.